This T cell receptor beta chain was found in a study of identical twins. With V trimmed by 9 bases and J by 6 bases, 7 bases remained unmatched. Germline lookup yields CDR1 KGHDR and CDR2 SFDVKD. The CDR3 is 13 residues long. A note on this clonotype: Its antigen remains unidentified.

A universal primer site came from template switching; cDNA carried unique molecular identifiers. A single record per CDR3 protein comes from TCRdb applying MiXCR to the 5' RACE reads. This sample carries some 1,700,000 distinct CDR3 sequences, less than 40% of them seen once, and the ten largest clones take 0.25% to 0.3%. The study's findings and limits: Researchers caution that invariant MAIT and iNKT cells could partly confound zero-insertion analyses.

Material for sequencing was cord blood. The J gene is TRBJ2-1, the V gene TRBV24-1; 7 bases agree with TRBD2. The sequence derives from a newborn girl in good health. The CDR3 nucleotides are TGTGCCACCTCCGGACTAGAGGGCAATGAGCAGTTCTTC. This codes for CATSGLEGNEQFF.